This TCR beta chain was sequenced in a study of human T cells and chemical hapten exposure. Overall study context: Diphenylcyclopropenone was applied weekly to patients' scalps across the roughly 24-week study. The study, taken as a whole, reports: Patch test score was positively correlated with the counts of TCRs that had expanded at PT1.

This CDR3 region has 15 residues. The germline CDR1 and CDR2 sequences are KGHSH and LQKENI. The ends were cut back, 4 bases at V and 5 bases at J, with 17 bases in the middle. Time point of the sample: patch test 1, 2 weeks after DPC sensitization. This sample's treatment: therapeutic diphenylcyclopropenone sensitization with weekly scalp DPC. Each donor was an alopecia patient between 18 and 70 years of age who qualified for DPC. Individual cDNA molecules (in the library) carried attached unique molecular identifiers. TCRdb reanalysed the RACE reads using MiXCR and keeps one entry per CDR3 protein. The table lists roughly 180,000 distinct CDR3 sequences, roughly 15% of them singletons. For this clonotype: Its specificity is unknown.

The genes are TRBV18 and TRBJ1-1; D may be TRBD1 (6 bases). The sample consisted of whole blood, taken in connection with sensitization to the hapten diphenylcyclopropenone (DPC). The sequence was collected from a woman aged 25 to 39 with alopecia areata. Some clones in this sample may be carry-over from other donors' samples. The CDR3 region has the DNA TGTGCCAGCTCACTGGGGGCAGACCTGAGGACTGAAGCTTTCTTT. Translation: CASSLGADLRTEAFF. Full variable domain (missing parts from reference TRBV18 and TRBJ1-1): NAGVMQNPRHLVRRRGQEARLRCSPMKGHSHVYWYRQLPEEGLKFMVYLQKENIIDESGMPKERFSAEFPKEGPSILRIQQVVRGDSAAYFCASSLGADLRTEAFFGQGTRLTVV.